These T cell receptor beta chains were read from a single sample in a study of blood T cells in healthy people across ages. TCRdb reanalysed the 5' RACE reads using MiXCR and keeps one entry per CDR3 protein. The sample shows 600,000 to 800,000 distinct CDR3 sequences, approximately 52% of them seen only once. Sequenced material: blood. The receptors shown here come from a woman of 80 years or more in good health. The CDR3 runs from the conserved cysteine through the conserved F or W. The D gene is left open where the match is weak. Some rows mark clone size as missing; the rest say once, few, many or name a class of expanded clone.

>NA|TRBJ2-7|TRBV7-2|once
TGTGCCAGCAAAAAAACACGGGTCACCTACGAGCAGTACTTC
CASKKTRVTYEQYF
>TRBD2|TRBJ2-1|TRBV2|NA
TGTGCCAGCAGTGAATGGAACGGGGGGGAGTATGAGCAGTTCTTC
CASSEWNGGEYEQFF
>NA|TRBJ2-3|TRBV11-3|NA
TGTGCCAGCACCCTACGACAGTCCACAGATACGCAGTATTTT
CASTLRQSTDTQYF
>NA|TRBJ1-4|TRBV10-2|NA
TGCGCCACACTGGGTGCAACTAATGAAAAACTGTTTTTT
CATLGATNEKLFF
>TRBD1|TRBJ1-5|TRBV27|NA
TGTGCCAGCGGTGACAGGGGACGAAATCAGCCCCAGCATTTT
CASGDRGRNQPQHF
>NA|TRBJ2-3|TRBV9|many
TGTGCCAGCATCTACCCAGCAATGGATACGCAGTATTTT
CASIYPAMDTQYF
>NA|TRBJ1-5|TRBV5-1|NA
TGCGCCAGCAGCCCTACCTCAGGCAATCAGCCCCAGCATTTT
CASSPTSGNQPQHF
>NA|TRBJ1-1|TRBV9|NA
TGTGCCAGCAGCCGACCTCGAGGCACTGAAGCTTTCTTT
CASSRPRGTEAFF
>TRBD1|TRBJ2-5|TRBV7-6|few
TGTGCCAGCAGCATTACAGGGGGTAAGGAGCAGTACTTC
CASSITGGKEQYF
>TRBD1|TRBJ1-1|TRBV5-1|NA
TGCGCCAGCAGCTTACTACAGGGGTACCCTGAAGCTTTCTTT
CASSLLQGYPEAFF
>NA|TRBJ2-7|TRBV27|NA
TGTGCCAGCAGTCTTAAGGGGCAGGGCACCCCCTACGAGCAGTACTTC
CASSLKGQGTPYEQYF
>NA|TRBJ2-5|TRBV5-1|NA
TGCGCCAGCAGTTTCACTACCAACAATGAGCAGTACTTC
CASSFTTNNEQYF
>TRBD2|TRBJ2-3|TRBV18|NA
TGTGCCAGCTCACCCCCTAGAGGACTAGCGGGTGCGGATGCGCAGTATTTT
CASSPPRGLAGADAQYF
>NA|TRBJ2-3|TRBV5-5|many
TGTGCCAGCAGCCTACCCCTGGGACAAAGTGGAGATACGCAGTATTTT
CASSLPLGQSGDTQYF
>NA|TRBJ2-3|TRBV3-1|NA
TGTGCCAGCAGAGGTGCTTTAAGCACAGATACGCAGTATTTT
CASRGALSTDTQYF
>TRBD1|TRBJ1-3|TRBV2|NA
TGTGCCAGCAGTGAAGCGCTGGGACAGGGAAACACCATATATTTT
CASSEALGQGNTIYF
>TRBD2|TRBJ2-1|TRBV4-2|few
TGTGCCAGCAGCCACGGACTAGGTTTTGAGCAGTTCTTC
CASSHGLGFEQFF
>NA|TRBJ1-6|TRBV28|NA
TGTGCCAGCAAGATCCAGGCGGATAATTCACCCCTCCACTTT
CASKIQADNSPLHF
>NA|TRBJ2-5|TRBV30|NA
TGTGCCTGGAGAAATGGGGGCGCGGAGACCCAGTACTTC
CAWRNGGAETQYF
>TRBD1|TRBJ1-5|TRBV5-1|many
TGCGCCAGCAGCTTGGGTCGGGGGGACAGCCCTAGCAATCAGCCCCAGCATTTT
CASSLGRGDSPSNQPQHF
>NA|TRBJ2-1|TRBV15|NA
TGTGCCACCAGCAGAGTCCAGACGGGCTACAATAAGCAGTTCTTC
CATSRVQTGYNKQFF
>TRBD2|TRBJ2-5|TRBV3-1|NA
TGTGCCAGCAGCCAAGACGGGAGGTTCCAAGAGACCCAGTACTTC
CASSQDGRFQETQYF
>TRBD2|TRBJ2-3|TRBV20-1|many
TGCAGTGCTAGAGCGGGGGCTGCGGGGGGGGACAATACGCAGTATTTT
CSARAGAAGGDNTQYF
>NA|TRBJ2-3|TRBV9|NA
TGTGCCAGCAGCGGACCCCGGGACTCTTTTAGCACAGATACGCAGTATTTT
CASSGPRDSFSTDTQYF
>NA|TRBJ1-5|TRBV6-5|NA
TGTGCCAGCGCCGGGAACGCAAATCAGCCCCAGCATTTT
CASAGNANQPQHF
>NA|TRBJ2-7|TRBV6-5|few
TGTGCCAGCAGTTATGGGGACCCGGGGTCCTACGAGCAGTACTTC
CASSYGDPGSYEQYF
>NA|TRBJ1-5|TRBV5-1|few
TGCGCCAGCAGCCCGGACGGAACCAATCAGCCCCAGCATTTT
CASSPDGTNQPQHF
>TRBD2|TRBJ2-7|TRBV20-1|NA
TGCAGTGCTAGGACTAGGGTAGCGGGAGAGGACGAGCAGTACTTC
CSARTRVAGEDEQYF